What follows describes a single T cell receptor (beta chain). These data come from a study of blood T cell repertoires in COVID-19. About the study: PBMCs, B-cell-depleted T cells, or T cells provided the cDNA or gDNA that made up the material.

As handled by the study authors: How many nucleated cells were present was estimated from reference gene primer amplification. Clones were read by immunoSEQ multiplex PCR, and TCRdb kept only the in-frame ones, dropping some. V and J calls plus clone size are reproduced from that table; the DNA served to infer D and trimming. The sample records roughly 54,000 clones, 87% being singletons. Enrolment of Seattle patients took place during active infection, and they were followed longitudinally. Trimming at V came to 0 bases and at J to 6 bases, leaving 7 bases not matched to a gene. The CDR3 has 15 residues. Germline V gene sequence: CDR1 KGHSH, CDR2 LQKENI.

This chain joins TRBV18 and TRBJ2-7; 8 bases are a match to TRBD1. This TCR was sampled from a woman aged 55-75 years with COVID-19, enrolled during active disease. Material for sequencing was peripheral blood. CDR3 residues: CASSPPTGQVGEQYF. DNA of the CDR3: TGTGCCAGCTCACCACCGACGGGACAGGTCGGCGAGCAGTACTTC. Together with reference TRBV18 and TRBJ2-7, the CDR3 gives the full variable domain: NAGVMQNPRHLVRRRGQEARLRCSPMKGHSHVYWYRQLPEEGLKFMVYLQKENIIDESGMPKERFSAEFPKEGPSILRIQQVVRGDSAAYFCASSPPTGQVGEQYFGPGTRLTVT.